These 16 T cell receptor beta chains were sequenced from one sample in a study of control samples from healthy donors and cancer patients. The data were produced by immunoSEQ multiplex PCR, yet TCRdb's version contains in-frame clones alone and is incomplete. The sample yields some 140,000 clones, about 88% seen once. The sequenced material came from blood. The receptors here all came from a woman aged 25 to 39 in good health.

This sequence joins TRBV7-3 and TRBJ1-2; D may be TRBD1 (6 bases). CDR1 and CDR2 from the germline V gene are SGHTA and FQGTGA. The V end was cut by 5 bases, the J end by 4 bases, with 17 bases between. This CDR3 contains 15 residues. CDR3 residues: CASSPNGGPLYGYTF. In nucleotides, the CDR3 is TGTGCCAGCAGCCCCAATGGGGGCCCCCTCTATGGCTACACCTTC.

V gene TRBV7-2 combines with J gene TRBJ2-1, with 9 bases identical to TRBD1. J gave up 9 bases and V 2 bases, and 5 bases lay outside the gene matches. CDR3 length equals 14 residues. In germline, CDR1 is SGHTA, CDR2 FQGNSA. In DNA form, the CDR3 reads TGTGCCAGCAGCTTATTGGGGACAGGGATTGAGCAGTTCTTC. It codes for CASSLLGTGIEQFF.

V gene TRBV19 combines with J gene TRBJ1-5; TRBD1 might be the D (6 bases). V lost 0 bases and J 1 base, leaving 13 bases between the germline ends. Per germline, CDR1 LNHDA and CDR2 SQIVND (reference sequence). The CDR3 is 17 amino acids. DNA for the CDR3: TGTGCCAGTAGTATAGAGGCAGGGGTGATGAGCAATCAGCCCCAGCATTTT. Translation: CASSIEAGVMSNQPQHF.

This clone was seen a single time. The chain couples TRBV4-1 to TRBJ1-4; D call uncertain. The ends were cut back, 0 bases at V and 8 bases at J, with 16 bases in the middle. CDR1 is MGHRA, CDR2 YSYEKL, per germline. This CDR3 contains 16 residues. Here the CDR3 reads CASSQEVGQSGEKLFF. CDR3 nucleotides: TGCGCCAGCAGCCAAGAAGTAGGCCAGTCTGGGGAAAAACTGTTTTTT.

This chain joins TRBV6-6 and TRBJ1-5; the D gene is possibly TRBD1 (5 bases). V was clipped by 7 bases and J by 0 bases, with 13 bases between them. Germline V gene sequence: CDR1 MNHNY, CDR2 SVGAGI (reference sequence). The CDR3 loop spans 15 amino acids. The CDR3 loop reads CASTTGAGSNQPQHF. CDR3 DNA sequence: TGTGCCAGCACCACTGGGGCGGGTAGCAATCAGCCCCAGCATTTT.

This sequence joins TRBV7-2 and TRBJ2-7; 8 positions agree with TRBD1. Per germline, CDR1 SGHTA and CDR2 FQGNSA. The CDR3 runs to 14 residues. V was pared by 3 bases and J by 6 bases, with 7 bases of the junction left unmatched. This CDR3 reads CASSFDRGRSEQYF. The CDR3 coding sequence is TGTGCCAGCAGCTTCGACAGGGGTCGGAGCGAGCAGTACTTC.

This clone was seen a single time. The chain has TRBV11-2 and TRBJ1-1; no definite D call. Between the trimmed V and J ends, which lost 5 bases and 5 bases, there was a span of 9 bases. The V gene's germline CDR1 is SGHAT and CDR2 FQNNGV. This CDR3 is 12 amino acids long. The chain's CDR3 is CASSPIGTEAFF. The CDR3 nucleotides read TGTGCCAGCAGCCCAATTGGGACTGAAGCTTTCTTT.

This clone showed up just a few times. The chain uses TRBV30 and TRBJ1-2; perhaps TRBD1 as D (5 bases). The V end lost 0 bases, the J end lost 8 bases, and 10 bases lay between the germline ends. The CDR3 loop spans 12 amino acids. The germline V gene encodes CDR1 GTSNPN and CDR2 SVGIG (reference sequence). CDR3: CAWSVGQAGYTF. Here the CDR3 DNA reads TGTGCCTGGAGTGTGGGGCAGGCCGGCTACACCTTC.

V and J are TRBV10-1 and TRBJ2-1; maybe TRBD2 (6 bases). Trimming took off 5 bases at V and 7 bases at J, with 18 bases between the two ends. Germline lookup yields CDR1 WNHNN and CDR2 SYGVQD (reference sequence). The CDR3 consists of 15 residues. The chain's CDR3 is CASSRVSGPGNEQFF. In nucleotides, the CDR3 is TGCGCCAGCAGTAGAGTAAGCGGGCCGGGGAATGAGCAGTTCTTC.

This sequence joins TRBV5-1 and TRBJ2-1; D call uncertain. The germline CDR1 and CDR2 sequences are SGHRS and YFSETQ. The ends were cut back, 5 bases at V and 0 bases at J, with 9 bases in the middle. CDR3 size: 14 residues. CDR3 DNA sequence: TGCGCCAGCAGTGTCCAGGCCTCCTACAATGAGCAGTTCTTC. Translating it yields CASSVQASYNEQFF.

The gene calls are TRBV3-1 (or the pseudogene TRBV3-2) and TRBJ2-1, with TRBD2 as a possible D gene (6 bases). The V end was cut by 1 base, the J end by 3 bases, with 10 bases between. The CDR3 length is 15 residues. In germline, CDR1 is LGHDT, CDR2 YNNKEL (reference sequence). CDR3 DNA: TGTGCCAGCAGCCAAGTCGTCGGGAGCTACAATGAGCAGTTCTTC. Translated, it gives CASSQVVGSYNEQFF.

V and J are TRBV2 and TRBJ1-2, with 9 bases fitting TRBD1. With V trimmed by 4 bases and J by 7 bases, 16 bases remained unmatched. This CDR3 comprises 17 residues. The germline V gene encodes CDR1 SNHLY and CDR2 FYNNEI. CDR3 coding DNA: TGTGCCAGCAGTGGTTTGTTTAGGGGACAGGGATTCTCTGGCTACACCTTC. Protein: CASSGLFRGQGFSGYTF.

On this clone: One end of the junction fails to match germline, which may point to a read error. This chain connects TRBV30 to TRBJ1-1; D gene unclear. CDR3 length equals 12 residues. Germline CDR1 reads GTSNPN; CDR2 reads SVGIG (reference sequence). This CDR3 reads CAWSLIVSQGLF. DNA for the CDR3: TGTGCCTGGAGCCTTATCGTCTCCCAAGGACTCTTT. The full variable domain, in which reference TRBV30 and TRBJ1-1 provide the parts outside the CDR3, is SQTIHQWPATLVQPVGSPLSLECTVEGTSNPNLYWYRQAAGRGLQLLFYSVGIGQISSEVPQNLSASRPQDRQFILSSKKLLLSDSGFYLCAWSLIVSQGLFGQGTRLTVV.

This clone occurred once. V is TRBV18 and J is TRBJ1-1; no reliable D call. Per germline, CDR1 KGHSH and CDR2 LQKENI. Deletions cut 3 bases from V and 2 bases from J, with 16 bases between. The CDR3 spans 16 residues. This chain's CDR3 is CASSPWQPRTNTEAFF. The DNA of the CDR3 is TGTGCCAGCTCACCGTGGCAGCCTCGGACCAACACTGAAGCTTTCTTT.

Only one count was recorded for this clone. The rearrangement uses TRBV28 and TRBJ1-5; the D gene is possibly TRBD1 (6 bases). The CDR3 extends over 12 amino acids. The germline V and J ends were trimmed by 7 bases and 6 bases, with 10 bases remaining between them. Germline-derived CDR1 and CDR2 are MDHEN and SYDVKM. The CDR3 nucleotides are TGTGCCAGCAACTCACAGGGTCAGCCCCAGCATTTT. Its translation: CASNSQGQPQHF.

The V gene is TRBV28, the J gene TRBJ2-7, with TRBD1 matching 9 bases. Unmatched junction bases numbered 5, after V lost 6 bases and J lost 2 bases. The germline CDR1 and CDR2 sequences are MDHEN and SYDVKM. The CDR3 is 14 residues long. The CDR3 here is CASSPWDRAYEQYF. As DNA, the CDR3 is TGTGCCAGCAGCCCGTGGGACAGGGCCTACGAGCAGTACTTC.